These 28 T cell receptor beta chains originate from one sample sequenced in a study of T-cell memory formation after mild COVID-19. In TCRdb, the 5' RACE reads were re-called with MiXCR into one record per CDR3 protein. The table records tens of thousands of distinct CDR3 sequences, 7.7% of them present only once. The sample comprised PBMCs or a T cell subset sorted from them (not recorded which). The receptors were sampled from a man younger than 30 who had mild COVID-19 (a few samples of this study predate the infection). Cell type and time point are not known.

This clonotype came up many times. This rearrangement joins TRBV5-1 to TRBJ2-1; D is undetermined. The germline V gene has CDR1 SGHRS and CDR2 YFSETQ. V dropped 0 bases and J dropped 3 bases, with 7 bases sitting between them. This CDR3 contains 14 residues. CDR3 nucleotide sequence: TGCGCCAGCAGCTTGGCAGGAAACTACAATGAGCAGTTCTTC. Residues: CASSLAGNYNEQFF.

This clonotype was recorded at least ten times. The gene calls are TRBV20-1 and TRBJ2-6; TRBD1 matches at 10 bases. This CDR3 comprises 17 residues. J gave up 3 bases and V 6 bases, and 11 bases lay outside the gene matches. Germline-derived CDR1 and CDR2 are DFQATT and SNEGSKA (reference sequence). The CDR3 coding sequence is TGCAGTGCCAGCCGGGACAGGGGACCTGGTGGGGCCAACGTCCTGACTTTC. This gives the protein CSASRDRGPGGANVLTF.

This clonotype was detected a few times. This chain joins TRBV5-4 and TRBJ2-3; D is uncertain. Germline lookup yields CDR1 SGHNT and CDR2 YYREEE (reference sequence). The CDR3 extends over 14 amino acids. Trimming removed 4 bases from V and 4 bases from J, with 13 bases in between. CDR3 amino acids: CASSPTSGPDTQYF. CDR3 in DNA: TGTGCCAGCAGCCCCACGTCGGGTCCAGATACGCAGTATTTT. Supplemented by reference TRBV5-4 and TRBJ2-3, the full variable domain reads ETGVTQSPTHLIKTRGQQVTLRCSSQSGHNTVSWYQQALGQGPQFIFQYYREEENGRGNFPPRFSGLQFPNYSSELNVNALELDDSALYLCASSPTSGPDTQYFGPGTRLTVL.

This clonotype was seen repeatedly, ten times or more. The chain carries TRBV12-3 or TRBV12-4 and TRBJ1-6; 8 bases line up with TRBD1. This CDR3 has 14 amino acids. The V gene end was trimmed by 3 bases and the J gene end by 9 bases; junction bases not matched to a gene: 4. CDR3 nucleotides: TGTGCCAGCAGTTTGGACAGGGAGGCTTCACCCCTCCACTTT. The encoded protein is CASSLDREASPLHF.

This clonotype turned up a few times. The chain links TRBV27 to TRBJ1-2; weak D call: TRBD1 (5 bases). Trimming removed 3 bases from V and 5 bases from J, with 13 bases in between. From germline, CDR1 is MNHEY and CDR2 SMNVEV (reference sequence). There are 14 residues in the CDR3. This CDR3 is CASSFSGNPYGYTF. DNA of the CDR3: TGTGCCAGCAGTTTCTCAGGGAACCCTTATGGCTACACCTTC.

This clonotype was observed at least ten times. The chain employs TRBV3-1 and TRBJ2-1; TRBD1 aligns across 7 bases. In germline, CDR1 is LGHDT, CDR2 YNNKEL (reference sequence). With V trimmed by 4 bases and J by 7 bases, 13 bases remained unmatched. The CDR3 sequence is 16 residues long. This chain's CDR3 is CASSPFGQAIGNEQFF. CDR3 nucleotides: TGTGCCAGCAGCCCTTTTGGACAGGCCATAGGGAATGAGCAGTTCTTC.

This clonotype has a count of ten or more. DNA for the CDR3: TGTGCCAGCAGCCGGACTAGCACCGGGGAGCTGTTTTTT. As protein: CASSRTSTGELFF. The rearrangement joins TRBV4-2 to TRBJ2-2; TRBD2 matches 7 bases. The CDR3 contains 13 residues. Germline CDR1 LGHNA, CDR2 YNFKEQ. The ends lost 4 bases at V and 4 bases at J; junction bases unmatched: 0.

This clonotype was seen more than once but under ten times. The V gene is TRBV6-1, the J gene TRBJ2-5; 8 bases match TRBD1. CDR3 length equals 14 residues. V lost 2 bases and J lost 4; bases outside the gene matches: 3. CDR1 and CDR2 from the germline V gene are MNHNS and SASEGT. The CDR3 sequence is CASSEWTGIETQYF. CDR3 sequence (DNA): TGTGCCAGCAGTGAATGGACAGGGATAGAGACCCAGTACTTC.

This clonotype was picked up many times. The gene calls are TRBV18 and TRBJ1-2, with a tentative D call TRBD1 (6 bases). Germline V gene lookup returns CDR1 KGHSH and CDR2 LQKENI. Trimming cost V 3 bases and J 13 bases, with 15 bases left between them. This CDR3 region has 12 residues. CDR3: CASSPGQWGFTF. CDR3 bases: TGTGCCAGCTCACCCGGACAGTGGGGTTTCACCTTC.

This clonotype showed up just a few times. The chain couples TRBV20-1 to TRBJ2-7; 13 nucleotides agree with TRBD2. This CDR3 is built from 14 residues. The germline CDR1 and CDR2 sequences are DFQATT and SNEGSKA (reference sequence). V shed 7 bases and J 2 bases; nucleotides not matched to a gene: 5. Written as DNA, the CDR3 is TGCAGTGGACTAGCGGGGGGCCTTGCCTACGAGCAGTACTTC. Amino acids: CSGLAGGLAYEQYF.

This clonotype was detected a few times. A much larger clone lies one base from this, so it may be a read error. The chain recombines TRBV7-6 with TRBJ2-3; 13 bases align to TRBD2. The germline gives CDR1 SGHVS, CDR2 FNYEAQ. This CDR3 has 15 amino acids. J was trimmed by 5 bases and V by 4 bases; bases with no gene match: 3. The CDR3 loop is CASSSWTSGGDTQYF. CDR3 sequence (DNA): TGTGCCAGCAGCTCCTGGACTAGCGGGGGAGATACGCAGTATTTT.

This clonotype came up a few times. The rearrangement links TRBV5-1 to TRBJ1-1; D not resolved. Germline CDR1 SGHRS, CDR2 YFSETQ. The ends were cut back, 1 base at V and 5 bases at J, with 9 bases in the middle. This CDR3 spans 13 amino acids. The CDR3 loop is CASSLLISTEAFF. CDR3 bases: TGCGCCAGCAGCTTGCTAATTTCAACTGAAGCTTTCTTT.

CDR3 nucleotide sequence: TGTGCCAGCAGCTTAGGGGAGGACGCATACTCCTACGAGCAGTACTTC. Amino acid sequence: CASSLGEDAYSYEQYF. V gene TRBV11-2 combines with J gene TRBJ2-7, with D possibly matching TRBD2 (6 bases). CDR1 and CDR2 from the germline V gene are SGHAT and FQNNGV. The V end lost 1 base, the J end lost 0 bases, and 13 bases lay between the germline ends. This CDR3 is 16 amino acids long.

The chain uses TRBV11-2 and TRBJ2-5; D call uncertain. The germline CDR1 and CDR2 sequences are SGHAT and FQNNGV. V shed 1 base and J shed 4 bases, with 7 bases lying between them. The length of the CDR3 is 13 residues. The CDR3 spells CASSLGLVETQYF. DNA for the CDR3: TGTGCCAGCAGCTTAGGCTTAGTAGAGACCCAGTACTTC.

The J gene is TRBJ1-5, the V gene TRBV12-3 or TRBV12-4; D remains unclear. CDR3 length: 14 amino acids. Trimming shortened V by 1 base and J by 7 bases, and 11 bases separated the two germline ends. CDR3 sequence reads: CASSLVQSAQPQHF. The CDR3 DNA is TGTGCCAGCAGTTTAGTACAGTCAGCCCAGCCCCAGCATTTT.

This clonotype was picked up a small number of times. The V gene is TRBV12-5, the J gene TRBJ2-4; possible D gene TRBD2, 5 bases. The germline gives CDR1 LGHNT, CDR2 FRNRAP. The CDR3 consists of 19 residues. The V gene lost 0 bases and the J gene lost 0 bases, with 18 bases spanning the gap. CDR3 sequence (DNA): TGTGCTAGTGGTTTGGTAAGCCTTCAGGTTCGGGGAGCCAAAAACATTCAGTACTTC. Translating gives CASGLVSLQVRGAKNIQYF.

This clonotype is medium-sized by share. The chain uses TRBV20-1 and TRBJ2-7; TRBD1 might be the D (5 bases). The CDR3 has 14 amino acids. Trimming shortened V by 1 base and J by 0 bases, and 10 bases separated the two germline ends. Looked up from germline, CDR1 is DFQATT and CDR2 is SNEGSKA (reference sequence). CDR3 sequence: CSARGGDSSYEQYV. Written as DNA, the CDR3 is TGCAGTGCTAGAGGTGGAGACAGCTCCTACGAGCAGTACGTC.

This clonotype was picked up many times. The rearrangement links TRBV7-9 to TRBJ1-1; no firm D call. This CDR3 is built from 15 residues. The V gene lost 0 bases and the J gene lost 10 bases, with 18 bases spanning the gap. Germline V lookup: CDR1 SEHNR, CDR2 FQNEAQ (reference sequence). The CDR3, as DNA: TGTGCCAGCAGCTTAGCGGGCCCGGCAGGAAGTGTAGCTTTCTTT. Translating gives CASSLAGPAGSVAFF. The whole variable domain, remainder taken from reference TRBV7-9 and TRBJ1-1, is DTGVSQNPRHKITKRGQNVTFRCDPISEHNRLYWYRQTLGQGPEFLTYFQNEAQLEKSRLLSDRFSAERPKGSFSTLEIQRTEQGDSAMYLCASSLAGPAGSVAFFGQGTRLTVV.

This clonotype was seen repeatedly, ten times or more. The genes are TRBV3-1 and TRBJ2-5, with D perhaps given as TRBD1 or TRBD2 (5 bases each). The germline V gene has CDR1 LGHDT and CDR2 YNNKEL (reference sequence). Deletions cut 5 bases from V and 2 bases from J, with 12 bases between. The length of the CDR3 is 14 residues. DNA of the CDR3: TGTGCCAGCAGCGCCGGGACGCATCAAGAGACCCAGTACTTC. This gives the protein CASSAGTHQETQYF.

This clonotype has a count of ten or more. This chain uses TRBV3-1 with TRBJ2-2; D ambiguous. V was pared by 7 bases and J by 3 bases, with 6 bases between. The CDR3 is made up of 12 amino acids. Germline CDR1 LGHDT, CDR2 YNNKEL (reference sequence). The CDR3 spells CASNAYTGELFF. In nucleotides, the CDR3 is TGTGCCAGCAACGCTTACACCGGGGAGCTGTTTTTT.

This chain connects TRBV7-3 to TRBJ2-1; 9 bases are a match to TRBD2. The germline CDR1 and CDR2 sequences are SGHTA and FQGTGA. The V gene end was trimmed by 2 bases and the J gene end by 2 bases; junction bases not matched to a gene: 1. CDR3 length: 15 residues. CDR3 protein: CASSLLAGTYNEQFF. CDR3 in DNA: TGTGCCAGCAGCTTACTAGCGGGGACCTACAATGAGCAGTTCTTC.

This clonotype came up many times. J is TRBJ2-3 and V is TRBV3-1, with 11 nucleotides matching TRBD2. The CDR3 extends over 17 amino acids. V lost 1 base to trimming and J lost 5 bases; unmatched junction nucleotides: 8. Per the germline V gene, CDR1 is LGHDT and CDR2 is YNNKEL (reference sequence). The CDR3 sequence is CASSQGSASGGLDTQYF. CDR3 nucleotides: TGTGCCAGCAGCCAAGGGTCCGCTAGCGGGGGGTTAGATACGCAGTATTTT.

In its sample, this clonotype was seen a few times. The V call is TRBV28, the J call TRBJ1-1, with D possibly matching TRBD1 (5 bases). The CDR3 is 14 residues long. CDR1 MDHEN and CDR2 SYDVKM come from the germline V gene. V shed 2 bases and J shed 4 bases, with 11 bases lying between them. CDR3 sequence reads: CASSLSPGGTEAFF. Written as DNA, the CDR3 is TGTGCCAGCAGTTTAAGTCCGGGGGGCACTGAAGCTTTCTTT.

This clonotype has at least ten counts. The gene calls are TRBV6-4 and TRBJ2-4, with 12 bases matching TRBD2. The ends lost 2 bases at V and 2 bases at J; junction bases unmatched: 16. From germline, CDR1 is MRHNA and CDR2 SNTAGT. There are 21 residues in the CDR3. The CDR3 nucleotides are TGTGCCAGCAGTGACCCTAAAATGGCTAGCGGGGGGGAAAGGCCCAAAAACATTCAGTACTTC. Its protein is CASSDPKMASGGERPKNIQYF.

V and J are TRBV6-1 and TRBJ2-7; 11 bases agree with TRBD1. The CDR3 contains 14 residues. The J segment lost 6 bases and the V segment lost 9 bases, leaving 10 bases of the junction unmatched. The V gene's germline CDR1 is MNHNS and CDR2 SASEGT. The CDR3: CASGVGQGALEQYF. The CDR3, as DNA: TGTGCCAGTGGTGTCGGACAGGGGGCTCTCGAGCAGTACTTC.

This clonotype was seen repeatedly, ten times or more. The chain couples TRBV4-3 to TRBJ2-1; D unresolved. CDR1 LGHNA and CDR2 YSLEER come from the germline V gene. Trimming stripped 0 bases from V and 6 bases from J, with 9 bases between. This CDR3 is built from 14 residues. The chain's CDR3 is CASSQERTGNEQFF. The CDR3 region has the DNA TGCGCCAGCAGCCAAGAGCGGACGGGCAATGAGCAGTTCTTC.

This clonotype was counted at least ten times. The CDR3 reads CASSWKSRGAHNEQFF. The CDR3 nucleotides are TGTGCCAGCAGCTGGAAATCTAGGGGGGCCCACAATGAGCAGTTCTTC. This chain links TRBV11-1 with TRBJ2-1; D is possibly TRBD1 or TRBD2 (6 bases each). The CDR3 loop spans 16 amino acids. Germline V lookup: CDR1 SGHAT, CDR2 FQDESV (reference sequence). Trimming took off 4 bases at V and 5 bases at J, with 18 bases between the two ends.

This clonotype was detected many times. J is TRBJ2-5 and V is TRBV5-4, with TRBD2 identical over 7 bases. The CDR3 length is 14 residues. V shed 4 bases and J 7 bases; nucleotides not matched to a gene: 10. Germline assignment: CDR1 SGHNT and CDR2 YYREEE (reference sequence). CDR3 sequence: CASSPSSGEGTQYF. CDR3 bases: TGTGCCAGCAGCCCCTCCAGCGGGGAGGGGACCCAGTACTTC.